Listed below are T cell receptor beta chains from one sample, sequenced in a study of early T cells in non-severe SARS-CoV-2 infection. A single record per CDR3 protein comes from TCRdb applying MiXCR to the 5' RACE reads. The sample includes some 22,000 distinct CDR3 sequences, 4% to 5% of them seen just once. The sequencing input was whole blood. Receptors were obtained from an adult who was a healthcare worker with PCR-confirmed SARS-CoV-2 infection or an uninfected control (not recorded which). Both conserved end residues are part of each CDR3. Each record gives: V gene, D gene, J gene, clone size, CDR3 protein, CDR3 DNA. A D gene is named only where the DNA matches it firmly. Not all rows give a size; the values are once, few, many and, for expanded clones, a class.

v_call: TRBV9; d_call: NA; j_call: TRBJ1-3; clone_size: NA; cdr3_aa: CASSGSGGTGNTIYF; cdr3_nt: TGTGCCAGCAGCGGATCAGGAGGAACTGGAAACACCATATATTTT
v_call: TRBV7-3; d_call: NA; j_call: TRBJ2-1; clone_size: NA; cdr3_aa: CASSLQAFGNEQFF; cdr3_nt: TGTGCCAGCAGCTTACAGGCCTTCGGGAATGAGCAGTTCTTC
v_call: TRBV6-2/TRBV6-3; d_call: NA; j_call: TRBJ2-3; clone_size: medium-sized; cdr3_aa: CASSRTGTRADTQYF; cdr3_nt: TGTGCCAGCAGTCGGACCGGGACCCGCGCCGATACGCAGTATTTT
v_call: TRBV5-1; d_call: NA; j_call: TRBJ2-5; clone_size: few; cdr3_aa: CASSLDWQETQYF; cdr3_nt: TGCGCCAGCAGCTTGGATTGGCAGGAGACCCAGTACTTC
v_call: TRBV7-9; d_call: NA; j_call: TRBJ1-3; clone_size: few; cdr3_aa: CASSSTLRSSGNTTYF; cdr3_nt: TGTGCCAGCAGCTCTACTTTGAGGAGCTCTGGAAACACCACATATTTT
v_call: TRBV20-1; d_call: NA; j_call: TRBJ1-2; clone_size: many; cdr3_aa: CSARGGGQDNGYTF; cdr3_nt: TGCAGTGCTAGAGGCGGGGGGCAAGATAATGGCTACACCTTC
v_call: TRBV7-2; d_call: NA; j_call: TRBJ1-3; clone_size: many; cdr3_aa: CASSSSTVSGNTIYF; cdr3_nt: TGTGCCAGCAGCTCTTCGACGGTCTCTGGAAACACCATATATTTT
v_call: TRBV30; d_call: NA; j_call: TRBJ1-1; clone_size: medium-sized; cdr3_aa: CAWSVRPNTEAFF; cdr3_nt: TGTGCCTGGAGTGTACGTCCGAACACTGAAGCTTTCTTT
v_call: TRBV27; d_call: NA; j_call: TRBJ1-2; clone_size: many; cdr3_aa: CASSFQGTAYTF; cdr3_nt: TGTGCCAGCAGTTTCCAGGGAACGGCTTACACCTTC
v_call: TRBV7-2; d_call: TRBD1; j_call: TRBJ2-2; clone_size: many; cdr3_aa: CASSPWTGYGTGELFF; cdr3_nt: TGTGCCAGCAGCCCTTGGACAGGGTATGGCACCGGGGAGCTGTTTTTT